The 29 T cell receptor beta chains in this list originate from one sample, sequenced in a study of blood T cell repertoires in COVID-19. Measured with immunoSEQ multiplex PCR; TCRdb has only the in-frame clones, and not every one. The top ten hold around 9.9% of the sample, which has some 190,000 clones, approximately 85% seen once. Input material: peripheral blood. These receptors came from a human donor with active or convalescent COVID-19. The donor label of this sample is uncertain.

In this sample, this clone turned up once. The V and J genes are TRBV11-3 and TRBJ2-3, with unresolved D. Trimming took 6 bases from V and 3 from J, leaving 13 bases between them. Germline V gives CDR1 SGHNT, CDR2 YENEEA. The CDR3 contains 14 residues. This chain's CDR3 is CASSRYGVTDTQYF. The CDR3 DNA follows: TGTGCCAGCAGTCGTTATGGAGTAACAGATACGCAGTATTTT.

V usage is TRBV6-1 and J usage is TRBJ2-1, with D perhaps matching TRBD1 (6 bases). Germline lookup yields CDR1 MNHNS and CDR2 SASEGT. Trimming removed 2 bases at V and 6 bases at J, with 11 bases between. The CDR3 extends over 14 amino acids. In DNA, the CDR3 is TGTGCCAGCAGTGAAAGGTCCAGGGGCAATGAGCAGTTCTTC. This codes for CASSERSRGNEQFF.

CDR3 sequence (DNA): TGCGCCAGCAGCCCCACTAGCTACGAGCAGTACTTC. Residues: CASSPTSYEQYF. The rearrangement links TRBV5-1 to TRBJ2-7, with D possibly being TRBD2 (5 bases). The CDR3 length is 12 residues. Germline lookup yields CDR1 SGHRS and CDR2 YFSETQ. V was clipped by 4 bases and J by 3 bases, with 8 bases between them. The full variable domain, its missing parts supplied by reference TRBV5-1 and TRBJ2-7, is KAGVTQTPRYLIKTRGQQVTLSCSPISGHRSVSWYQQTPGQGLQFLFEYFSETQRNKGNFPGRFSGRQFSNSRSEMNVSTLELGDSALYLCASSPTSYEQYFGPGTRLTVT.

This clone came up a few times. This chain connects TRBV7-9 to TRBJ2-7, with 11 bases that match TRBD2. CDR1 is SEHNR, CDR2 FQNEAQ, per germline (reference sequence). The CDR3 totals 16 residues. The trim removed 2 bases at V and 0 bases at J, leaving 3 bases unmatched. CDR3 in amino acids: CASSLLTSGSSYEQYF. CDR3 nucleotides: TGTGCCAGCAGCTTATTAACTAGCGGGAGCTCCTACGAGCAGTACTTC. Full variable domain (rest looked up from reference TRBV7-9 and TRBJ2-7): DTGVSQNPRHKITKRGQNVTFRCDPISEHNRLYWYRQTLGQGPEFLTYFQNEAQLEKSRLLSDRFSAERPKGSFSTLEIQRTEQGDSAMYLCASSLLTSGSSYEQYFGPGTRLTVT.

The genes are TRBV4-2 and TRBJ2-5; the match to TRBD2 covers 9 bases. The junction had 4 bases not matched to a gene; V was cut back by 4 bases and J by 4 bases. Germline values: CDR1 LGHNA, CDR2 YNFKEQ. The CDR3 has 14 amino acids. DNA for the CDR3: TGTGCCAGCAGCCCGCGGGGGGGCCGAGAGACCCAGTACTTC. Protein: CASSPRGGRETQYF.

The J gene is TRBJ2-6, the V gene TRBV5-1, with D unclear. The CDR3 length is 17 residues. Between the trimmed V and J ends, which lost 0 bases and 1 base, there was a span of 11 bases. Per the germline V gene, CDR1 is SGHRS and CDR2 is YFSETQ. CDR3: CASSLGALRSGANVLTF. DNA for the CDR3: TGCGCCAGCAGCTTGGGGGCCCTAAGGTCTGGGGCCAACGTCCTGACTTTC.

V gene TRBV28 combines with J gene TRBJ1-4; the D gene is possibly TRBD1 (6 bases). Looked up from germline, CDR1 is MDHEN and CDR2 is SYDVKM. The CDR3 runs to 13 residues. V was trimmed by 6 bases and J by 8 bases, leaving 13 bases between them. In DNA, the CDR3 is TGTGCCAGCAGGGTAGGGGGGGGAGAAAAACTGTTTTTT. This gives the protein CASRVGGGEKLFF.

V usage is TRBV29-1 and J usage is TRBJ1-1; a possible D gene is TRBD1 (6 bases). Trimming removed 6 bases from V and 1 base from J, with 12 bases in between. The CDR3 consists of 13 residues. CDR1 and CDR2 from the germline V gene are SQVTM and ANQGSEA. The CDR3 nucleotides read TGCAGCGTACACGGGACAAGGAACACTGAAGCTTTCTTT. Its protein is CSVHGTRNTEAFF.

This chain's CDR3 is CASSFASGDPTRQYF. CDR3 bases: TGTGCCAGCAGTTTCGCTAGCGGGGACCCTACGAGGCAGTACTTC. The V gene is TRBV6-5, the J gene TRBJ2-7; TRBD2 matches 9 bases. Losses at the gene ends were 4 bases for V and 9 bases for J; bases not matched to a gene: 13. CDR1 MNHEY and CDR2 SVGAGI come from the germline V gene. This CDR3 comprises 15 residues.

The CDR3 reads CASSAEGLGLAGGNQETQYF. The CDR3 DNA reads TGTGCCAGCAGCGCCGAGGGGCTGGGACTAGCGGGGGGAAACCAAGAGACCCAGTACTTC. The V call is TRBV9, the J call TRBJ2-5; 15 bases align to TRBD2. Looked up from germline, CDR1 is SGDLS and CDR2 is YYNGEE. V lost 3 bases, J lost 0 bases, and 12 bases stayed unmatched. The CDR3 is 20 amino acids.

The rearrangement uses TRBV4-1 and TRBJ1-3; tentative D call: TRBD1 (6 bases). The CDR3 extends over 18 amino acids. V lost 1 base to trimming and J lost 0 bases, with 16 bases between them. Germline values: CDR1 MGHRA, CDR2 YSYEKL. The CDR3 DNA sequence: TGCGCCAGCAGCCAAGTTAGGGGGACCGAGAGCTCTGGAAACACCATATATTTT. Protein: CASSQVRGTESSGNTIYF.

The chain employs TRBV15 and TRBJ1-5; possible D gene TRBD1, 5 bases. This CDR3 region has 14 residues. Germline CDR1 and CDR2: LNHNV and YYDKDF (reference sequence). The ends were cut back, 4 bases at V and 6 bases at J, with 13 bases in the middle. The DNA of the CDR3 is TGTGCCACCAGCACCCCGGGCAGGGTTCAGCCCCAGCATTTT. Translating it yields CATSTPGRVQPQHF.

The chain is built from TRBV7-2 and TRBJ2-7; D remains unclear. Trimming took off 4 bases at V and 1 base at J, with 11 bases between the two ends. This CDR3 spans 14 amino acids. The germline V gene encodes CDR1 SGHTA and CDR2 FQGNSA. The CDR3 here is CASSSSPLSYEQYF. DNA of the CDR3: TGTGCCAGCAGCTCTTCCCCCCTATCCTACGAGCAGTACTTC.

The chain combines TRBV4-1 with TRBJ2-1; TRBD1 matches at 7 bases. The germline CDR1 and CDR2 sequences are MGHRA and YSYEKL. The CDR3 loop spans 15 amino acids. V gave up 5 bases and J gave up 3 bases; unmatched junction bases: 7. The CDR3 region is CASSSGTEDYNEQFF. As DNA, the CDR3 is TGCGCCAGCAGCTCCGGGACAGAAGACTACAATGAGCAGTTCTTC.

V and J are TRBV29-1 and TRBJ2-3; 11 nucleotides line up with TRBD1. The CDR3 runs 13 residues. Germline-derived CDR1 and CDR2 are SQVTM and ANQGSEA. The V and J ends lost 4 bases and 6 bases, in that order; junction bases with no gene match: 3. The CDR3 protein is CSVVDRGLDTQYF. Written as DNA, the CDR3 is TGCAGCGTTGTGGACAGGGGGCTTGATACGCAGTATTTT.

Only one count was recorded for this clone. This chain uses TRBV30 with TRBJ2-3; D is possibly TRBD2 (5 bases). This CDR3 has 14 residues. Germline-derived CDR1 and CDR2 are GTSNPN and SVGIG (reference sequence). Trimming cost V 4 bases and J 5 bases, with 16 bases left between them. Here the CDR3 reads CAWTMGGHKDTQYF. As DNA, the CDR3 is TGTGCCTGGACCATGGGCGGGCACAAAGATACGCAGTATTTT. Full variable domain (rest looked up from reference TRBV30 and TRBJ2-3): SQTIHQWPATLVQPVGSPLSLECTVEGTSNPNLYWYRQAAGRGLQLLFYSVGIGQISSEVPQNLSASRPQDRQFILSSKKLLLSDSGFYLCAWTMGGHKDTQYFGPGTRLTVL.

The rearrangement links TRBV5-1 to TRBJ2-2, with D perhaps TRBD2 (6 bases). CDR1 and CDR2 from the germline V gene are SGHRS and YFSETQ. The CDR3 totals 15 residues. V shed 3 bases and J shed 3 bases, with 12 bases lying between them. The CDR3 loop is CASSWASDDTGELFF. As DNA, the CDR3 is TGCGCCAGCAGCTGGGCTAGCGACGACACCGGGGAGCTGTTTTTT.

This chain connects TRBV18 to TRBJ2-7, with 10 bases aligning to TRBD2. This CDR3 is 16 amino acids long. CDR1 and CDR2 from the germline V gene are KGHSH and LQKENI. J lost 0 bases, V lost 2 bases, and 4 bases had no gene match. This CDR3 is CASSPLAGGASYEQYF. Written as DNA, the CDR3 is TGTGCCAGCTCACCATTAGCGGGGGGCGCCTCCTACGAGCAGTACTTC.

Only one count was recorded for this clone. This rearrangement joins TRBV27 to TRBJ2-5; 13 positions match TRBD2. V was clipped by 4 bases and J by 5 bases; unmatched bases: 10. Germline V lookup: CDR1 MNHEY, CDR2 SMNVEV (reference sequence). The CDR3 length is 17 residues. CDR3 residues: CASSSLTSGGPGETQYF. The CDR3 coding sequence is TGTGCCAGCAGTTCCTTGACTAGCGGGGGGCCGGGGGAGACCCAGTACTTC.

The V gene is TRBV3-1 (or the pseudogene TRBV3-2), the J gene TRBJ2-5; maybe TRBD2 (6 bases). This CDR3 region has 16 residues. The germline V and J ends were trimmed by 1 base and 1 base, with 13 bases remaining between them. The germline V gene has CDR1 LGHDT and CDR2 YNNKEL (reference sequence). CDR3: CASSQGSAGSQETQYF. DNA of the CDR3: TGTGCCAGCAGCCAAGGGTCCGCGGGGAGCCAAGAGACCCAGTACTTC.

The chain employs TRBV23-1 and TRBJ2-1; possibly TRBD2 for D (5 bases). TRBV23-1 is recorded as an ORF, its role being uncertain. The CDR3 is 14 amino acids. V dropped 0 bases and J dropped 5 bases, with 8 bases sitting between them. DNA for the CDR3: TGCGCCAGCAGTCAATCGGGAGAGAACAATGAGCAGTTCTTC. This gives the protein CASSQSGENNEQFF.

The chain recombines TRBV3-1 (or the pseudogene TRBV3-2) with TRBJ2-2; 10 bases match TRBD2. This CDR3 is 22 amino acids long. CDR1 LGHDT and CDR2 YNNKEL come from the germline V gene (reference sequence). Trimming at V came to 0 bases and at J to 0 bases, leaving 16 bases not matched to a gene. The CDR3 DNA is TGTGCCAGCAGCCAAGAGATACGGCGAGCGGGAGGGCAGGACTCGAACACCGGGGAGCTGTTTTTT. This gives the protein CASSQEIRRAGGQDSNTGELFF.

The chain's CDR3 is CASSPTPPPSGLYWRETQYF. CDR3 bases: TGTGCCAGCAGCCCAACTCCGCCGCCCTCCGGGTTATATTGGCGGGAGACCCAGTACTTC. The chain recombines TRBV7-6 with TRBJ2-5, with D hard to call. The CDR3 is made up of 20 amino acids. CDR1 SGHVS and CDR2 FNYEAQ come from the germline V gene. Trimming cost V 5 bases and J 5 bases, with 33 bases left between them.

The chain is built from TRBV19 and TRBJ2-7; unclear D gene. The CDR3 sequence is 12 residues long. V lost 3 bases and J 2 bases, leaving 5 bases between the germline ends. CDR1 and CDR2 from the germline V gene are LNHDA and SQIVND (reference sequence). Here the CDR3 reads CASSITAYEQYF. The DNA for the CDR3 is TGTGCCAGTAGTATTACAGCCTACGAGCAGTACTTC.

This clone showed up just a few times. The genes are TRBV30 and TRBJ1-1, with D possibly being TRBD1 (5 bases). The length of the CDR3 is 11 residues. V lost 8 bases, J lost 6 bases, and 13 bases lay in between. The germline V gene encodes CDR1 GTSNPN and CDR2 SVGIG (reference sequence). CDR3 sequence reads: CARVWGAEAFF. In DNA form, the CDR3 reads TGTGCCCGAGTCTGGGGGGCTGAAGCTTTCTTT.

The CDR3 spells CSVVSGLTGELFF. The CDR3 coding sequence is TGCAGCGTTGTATCAGGGCTGACCGGGGAGCTGTTTTTT. This rearrangement joins TRBV29-1 to TRBJ2-2, with D possibly being TRBD1 (5 bases). The CDR3 is 13 residues long. Germline loops: CDR1 SQVTM, CDR2 ANQGSEA. Trimming pared 4 bases from V and 5 bases from J, leaving 11 bases between.

This chain connects TRBV2 to TRBJ1-5; TRBD1 matches 7 bases. This CDR3 contains 15 residues. The ends lost 6 bases at V and 0 bases at J; junction bases unmatched: 5. From germline, CDR1 is SNHLY and CDR2 FYNNEI. DNA for the CDR3: TGTGCCAGCAGCCTGGGACAGAATAGCAATCAGCCCCAGCATTTT. Translating it yields CASSLGQNSNQPQHF.

The chain is built from TRBV4-1 and TRBJ1-2, with unresolved D. The CDR3 contains 16 residues. Germline V gene lookup returns CDR1 MGHRA and CDR2 YSYEKL. V gave up 4 bases and J gave up 0 bases, with 15 bases separating them. The chain's CDR3 is CASSRSGERANYGYTF. The CDR3 DNA is TGCGCCAGCAGCCGCTCCGGGGAGAGAGCTAACTATGGCTACACCTTC.

The chain uses TRBV7-2 and TRBJ2-1; D may be TRBD2 (6 bases). The germline V and J ends were trimmed by 2 bases and 2 bases, with 10 bases remaining between them. CDR3 length: 15 residues. From germline, CDR1 is SGHTA and CDR2 FQGNSA. The CDR3 nucleotides are TGTGCCAGCAGCTTATCGCGGGGCCCCTACAATGAGCAGTTCTTC. This codes for CASSLSRGPYNEQFF.